The entry below describes one TCR beta chain. Trimming left V 4 bases short and J 1 base short, with 5 bases between. CDR3 size: 13 residues. The sample is drawn from a study of blood T cell repertoires in COVID-19. Study information: The United States, Italy and Spain supplied acute and convalescent COVID-19 samples.

Sequencing was performed with immunoSEQ multiplex PCR; in TCRdb, only in-frame clones are kept and a portion is missing. The sample records about 400,000 clones, roughly 90% being singletons. Cohorts were based on clinical histories the participants reported. Sequencing was done on a sample of PBMCs or T cells enriched from blood (not recorded which). The sequence derives from a woman aged 40 to 50 with acute COVID-19. This chain links TRBV12-3 or TRBV12-4 with TRBJ2-1; the D gene is possibly TRBD2 (5 bases). For the CDR3, the DNA is TGTGCCAGCAGTTCGGGGTCCTACAATGAGCAGTTCTTC. Protein product: CASSSGSYNEQFF.